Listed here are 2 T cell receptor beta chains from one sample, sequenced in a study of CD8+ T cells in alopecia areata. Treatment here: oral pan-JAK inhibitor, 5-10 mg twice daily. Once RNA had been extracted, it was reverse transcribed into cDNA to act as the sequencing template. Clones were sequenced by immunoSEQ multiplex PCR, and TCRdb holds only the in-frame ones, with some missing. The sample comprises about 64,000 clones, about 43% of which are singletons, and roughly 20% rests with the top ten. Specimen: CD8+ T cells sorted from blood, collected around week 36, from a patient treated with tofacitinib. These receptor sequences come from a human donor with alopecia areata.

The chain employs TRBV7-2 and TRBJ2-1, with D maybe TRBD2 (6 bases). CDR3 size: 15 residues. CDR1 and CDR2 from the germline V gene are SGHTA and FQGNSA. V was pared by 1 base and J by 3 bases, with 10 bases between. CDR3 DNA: TGTGCCAGCAGCTTAGGTGGTAGCGGCTACAATGAGCAGTTCTTC. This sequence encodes CASSLGGSGYNEQFF.

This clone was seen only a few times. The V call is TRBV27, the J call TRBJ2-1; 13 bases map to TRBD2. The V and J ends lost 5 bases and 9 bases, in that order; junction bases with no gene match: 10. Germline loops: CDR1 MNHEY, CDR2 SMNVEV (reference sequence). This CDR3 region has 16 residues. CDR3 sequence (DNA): TGTGCCAGCAGTCTACTACCGGGACTAGCGGGAATTGAGCAGTTCTTC. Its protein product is CASSLLPGLAGIEQFF.